This is a list of T cell receptor beta chains from one sample in a study of cytomegalovirus exposure and HLA in healthy donors. Data came from immunoSEQ multiplex PCR; TCRdb stores just in-frame clones and leaves some out. The sample holds 150,000 to 200,000 clones; roughly 89% are singletons and the top ten take more than 3.5%. Material: PBMCs. The receptors stem from a man aged 18 to 30 in good health and CMV-seropositive. Both conserved end residues are trimmed from each CDR3. Each record gives: D gene, V gene, CDR3 protein. The D gene is left open where the match is weak.

>TRBD1|TRBV6-4
ASSPGTGGQETQY
>TRBD1|TRBV9
ASSYRDSIYEQY
>TRBD1|TRBV5-1
ASSLIGGEPQH
>TRBD1|TRBV2
ASSTGGSEQF
>NA|TRBV28
ASSPGTLNTEAF
>NA|TRBV15
ATSKGEETQY
>NA|TRBV5-1
ASSLRASGTDTQY
>TRBD1|TRBV15
ATSRGTGQGNTEAF
>NA|TRBV2
ASSRDMSTGELF
>NA|TRBV5-5
ASSPTTGSLYGYT
>TRBD2|TRBV7-3
ASSSGGSREGGSYNEQF
>NA|TRBV30
AWTLYNEQF
>TRBD1|TRBV28
ASRQGVIGYT
>NA|TRBV6-6
ASSYTDKYGYT
>TRBD1|TRBV28
ASSLIQTQGDRI
>TRBD2|TRBV19
ASRWEGAGANVLT
>NA|TRBV7-6
ASGVAGSTDTQY
>NA|TRBV5-8
ASSLIRDSSSYEQY
>TRBD1|TRBV5-1
ASTGTGQGATGANVLT
>NA|TRBV27
ASSFRGTSYEQY
>NA|TRBV15
ATSSGMPRGTSYEQY
>NA|TRBV19
ASSTGPNTEAF
>NA|TRBV10-3
AISGAPGANVLT
>NA|TRBV18
ASSTIGVTEAF
>TRBD1|TRBV25-1
ASSFTGDEQY
>NA|TRBV4-1
ASSPGLGLTGELF
>NA|TRBV30
AWDRGGAYSNQPQH
>TRBD2|TRBV5-4
ASSLPLGLAESYEQY
>NA|TRBV9
ASSVDPSVRETQY
>TRBD2|TRBV29-1
SVYLAGEGTQY
>TRBD1|TRBV11-2
ASSPQGDGGYT
>NA|TRBV30
AWGLASST
>TRBD2|TRBV5-5
ASSLVRGRDTQY
>NA|TRBV6-4
ASSDFASALPAKNIQY
>NA|TRBV5-1
ASSVSDLGDTQY
>TRBD2|TRBV14
ASSQTAGRYEQY
>TRBD1|TRBV7-3
ASSTSPGTGNIQY
>TRBD1|TRBV27
ASRRTGVGGNQPQH
>NA|TRBV25-1
ASSDFGQGGTGELF
>TRBD1|TRBV2
ASSELLDGIRGRGRTGELF
>TRBD2|TRBV11-2
ASSLDPPPGLALETQY
>TRBD1|TRBV15
ATSRGLGQGSNYEQY
>NA|TRBV4-1
ASSQVEGNQPQH
>TRBD1|TRBV19
ASSIYGTATGELF